This TCR beta chain was sequenced in a study of response to subunit inactivated influenza vaccine. Study results and caveats: New T cells are recruited in small numbers by each seasonal influenza vaccination, according to the authors' suggestion.

TCRdb reprocessed the RT-PCR reads via MiXCR and lists one record per CDR3 protein. The table lists a few hundred thousand distinct CDR3 sequences, roughly 10% of them singletons, with approximately 11% in the top ten. The CDR3 is 17 residues long. Germline loops: CDR1 SGHTA, CDR2 FQGNSA. V was clipped by 5 bases and J by 2 bases, with 20 bases between them. About this clonotype: The antigen is not known.

These data were also filed under a second study, of T cells expressing NK-cell markers. This second study notes: In generating TCR beta cDNA, 5'RACE template switching with UMIs was used. Sequenced donors, eight in total, included seven who were HCMV-seropositive and one who was seronegative. In several donors, dominant CD3+CD56+NKG2C+ clones formed roughly 1.0-7.5% of CD8+ cells. The same clonotypes also predominated in the CD3+CD56-NKG2C+ fraction of a handful of donors.

The specimen was PBMCs from blood, collected on the day of vaccination. The sequence was collected from a man aged 50 to 60 who received an inactivated influenza vaccine. The gene calls are TRBV7-2 and TRBJ2-3; D not resolved. The CDR3 sequence: CASSPNPNYLLTDTQYF. As DNA, the CDR3 is TGTGCCAGCAGCCCAAACCCGAACTACCTGCTCACAGATACGCAGTATTTT.